These 3 T cell receptor beta chains share one sample of origin, sequenced in a study of spatial heterogeneity in lung cancer. These receptors' antigens are unknown. Using its own MiXCR run on the 5' RACE reads, TCRdb lists one record per CDR3 protein. The repertoire has 7,500 to 8,000 distinct CDR3 sequences, around 6.7% of them found once; the top ten carry 15% to 20%. Findings and caveats of the study: Intratumoral expanded alpha and beta TCR counts were found to track tumor mutation counts.

Time point of the sample: sample taken at primary tumor resection. This material consisted of lung tumor tissue, taken at surgery. Receptors were obtained from a female donor with early-stage non-small cell lung cancer.

By share, this clonotype counts as medium-sized. The chain employs TRBV7-3 and TRBJ2-2, with D tentatively TRBD1 (5 bases). Germline CDR1 is SGHTA and CDR2 is FQGTGA. The CDR3 loop spans 15 amino acids. The germline V and J ends were trimmed by 5 bases and 0 bases, with 10 bases remaining between them. The CDR3 loop is CASSPGHSNTGELFF. The CDR3 DNA is TGTGCCAGCAGCCCCGGACACTCGAACACCGGGGAGCTGTTTTTT.

This clonotype ranks as medium-sized. CDR3 loop: CSASSPASGISDTQYF. DNA of the CDR3: TGCAGTGCTAGCTCCCCGGCTAGCGGGATTTCTGATACGCAGTATTTT. This chain joins TRBV20-1 and TRBJ2-3, with 9 bases identical to TRBD2. From germline, CDR1 is DFQATT and CDR2 SNEGSKA (reference sequence). Trimming removed 3 bases from V and 6 bases from J; junction bases left unmatched: 13. The length of the CDR3 is 16 residues.

In this sample, this clonotype turned up many times. This chain joins TRBV10-3 and TRBJ2-2; possibly TRBD1 or TRBD2 for D (5 bases each). V shed 7 bases and J shed 0 bases, with 15 bases lying between them. The CDR3 has 16 amino acids. CDR1 is ENHRY and CDR2 is SYGVKD in the germline V gene. The CDR3, as DNA: TGTGCCATCACTGGGGACGCTCCCCCGAACACCGGGGAGCTGTTTTTT. This sequence encodes CAITGDAPPNTGELFF.